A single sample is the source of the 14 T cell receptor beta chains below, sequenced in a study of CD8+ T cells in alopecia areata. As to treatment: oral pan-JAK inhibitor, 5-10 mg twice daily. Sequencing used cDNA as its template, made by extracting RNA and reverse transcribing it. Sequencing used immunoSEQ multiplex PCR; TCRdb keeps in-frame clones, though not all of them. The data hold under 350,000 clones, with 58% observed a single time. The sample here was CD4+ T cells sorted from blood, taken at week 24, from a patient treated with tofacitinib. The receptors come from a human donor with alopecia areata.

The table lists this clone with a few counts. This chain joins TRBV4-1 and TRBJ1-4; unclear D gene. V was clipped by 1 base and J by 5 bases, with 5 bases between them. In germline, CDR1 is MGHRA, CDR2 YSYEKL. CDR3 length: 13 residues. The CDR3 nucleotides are TGCGCCAGCAGCCAAGTCGGAAATGAAAAACTGTTTTTT. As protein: CASSQVGNEKLFF.

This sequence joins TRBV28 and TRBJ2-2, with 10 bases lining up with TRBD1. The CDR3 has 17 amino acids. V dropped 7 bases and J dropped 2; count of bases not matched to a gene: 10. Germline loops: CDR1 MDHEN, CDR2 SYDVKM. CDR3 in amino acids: CASIPTGTGVNTGELFF. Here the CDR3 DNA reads TGTGCCAGCATTCCAACCGGGACAGGGGTTAACACCGGGGAGCTGTTTTTT. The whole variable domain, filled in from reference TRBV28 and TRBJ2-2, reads DVKVTQSSRYLVKRTGEKVFLECVQDMDHENMFWYRQDPGLGLRLIYFSYDVKMKEKGDIPEGYSVSREKKERFSLILESASTNQTSMYLCASIPTGTGVNTGELFFGEGSRLTVL.

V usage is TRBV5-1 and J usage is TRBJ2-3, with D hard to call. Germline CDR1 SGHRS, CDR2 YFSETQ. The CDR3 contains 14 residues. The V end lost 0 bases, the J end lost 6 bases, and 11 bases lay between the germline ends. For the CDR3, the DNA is TGCGCCAGCAGCTTGGATGCAGGACCCGATACGCAGTATTTT. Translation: CASSLDAGPDTQYF.

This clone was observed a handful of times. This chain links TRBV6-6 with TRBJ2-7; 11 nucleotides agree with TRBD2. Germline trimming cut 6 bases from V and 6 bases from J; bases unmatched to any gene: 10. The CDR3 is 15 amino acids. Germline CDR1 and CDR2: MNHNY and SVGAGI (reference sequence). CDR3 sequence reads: CASRDGTSGYSEQYF. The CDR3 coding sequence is TGTGCCAGCAGAGATGGGACTAGCGGTTACTCCGAGCAGTACTTC.

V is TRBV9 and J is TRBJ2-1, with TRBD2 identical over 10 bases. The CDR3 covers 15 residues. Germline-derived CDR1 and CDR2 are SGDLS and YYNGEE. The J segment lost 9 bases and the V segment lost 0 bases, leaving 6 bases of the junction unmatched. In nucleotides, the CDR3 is TGTGCCAGCAGCGTAGCCAGCGGGGGGGCGTCTGAGCAGTTCTTC. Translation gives CASSVASGGASEQFF.

This CDR3 reads CASSTYRGDLSEQFF. The CDR3 DNA is TGTGCCAGCAGCACTTACAGGGGAGATCTCAGTGAGCAGTTCTTC. The chain has TRBV7-2 and TRBJ2-1; 7 nucleotides agree with TRBD1. The V gene's germline CDR1 is SGHTA and CDR2 FQGNSA. The ends lost 5 bases at V and 9 bases at J; junction bases unmatched: 13. CDR3 length: 15 amino acids. Based on the CDR3 plus reference TRBV7-2 and TRBJ2-1, the full variable domain is GAGVSQSPSNKVTEKGKDVELRCDPISGHTALYWYRQSLGQGLEFLIYFQGNSAPDKSGLPSDRFSAERTGGSVSTLTIQRTQQEDSAVYLCASSTYRGDLSEQFFGPGTRLTVL.

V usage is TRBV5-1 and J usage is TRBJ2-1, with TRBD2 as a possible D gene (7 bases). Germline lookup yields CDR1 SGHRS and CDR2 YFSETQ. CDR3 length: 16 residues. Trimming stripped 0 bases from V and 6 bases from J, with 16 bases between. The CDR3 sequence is CASSLESGGLVNEQFF. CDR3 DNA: TGCGCCAGCAGCTTGGAATCGGGGGGCCTTGTCAATGAGCAGTTCTTC.

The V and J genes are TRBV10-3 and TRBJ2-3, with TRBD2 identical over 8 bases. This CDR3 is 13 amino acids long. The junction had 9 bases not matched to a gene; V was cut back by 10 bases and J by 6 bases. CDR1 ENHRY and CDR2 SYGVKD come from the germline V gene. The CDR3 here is CATIAGGRDTQYF. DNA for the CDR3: TGTGCCACGATTGCGGGGGGCCGGGATACGCAGTATTTT.

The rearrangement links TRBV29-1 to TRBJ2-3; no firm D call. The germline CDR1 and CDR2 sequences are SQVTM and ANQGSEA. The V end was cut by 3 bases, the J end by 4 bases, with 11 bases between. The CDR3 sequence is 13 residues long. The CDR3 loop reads CSVEVSASDTQYF. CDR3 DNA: TGCAGCGTTGAGGTGTCAGCTTCAGATACGCAGTATTTT.

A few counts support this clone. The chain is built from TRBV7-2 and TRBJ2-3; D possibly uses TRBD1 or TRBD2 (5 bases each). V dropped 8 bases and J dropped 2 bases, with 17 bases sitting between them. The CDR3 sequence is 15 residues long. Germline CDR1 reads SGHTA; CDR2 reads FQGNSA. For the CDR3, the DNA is TGTGCCAGCCGACCAAGGGACGTTTACACAGATACGCAGTATTTT. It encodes CASRPRDVYTDTQYF.

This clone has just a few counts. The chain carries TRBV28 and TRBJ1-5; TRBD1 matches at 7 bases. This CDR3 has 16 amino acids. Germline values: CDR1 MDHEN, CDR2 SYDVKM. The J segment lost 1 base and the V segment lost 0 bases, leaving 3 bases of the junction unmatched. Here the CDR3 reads CASSLWTGMSNQPQHF. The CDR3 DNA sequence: TGTGCCAGCAGTTTATGGACAGGGATGAGCAATCAGCCCCAGCATTTT.

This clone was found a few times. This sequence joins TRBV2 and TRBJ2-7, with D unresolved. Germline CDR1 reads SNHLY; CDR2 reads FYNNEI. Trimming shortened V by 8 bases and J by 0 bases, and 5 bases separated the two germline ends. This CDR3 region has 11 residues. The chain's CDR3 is CASGDSYEQYF. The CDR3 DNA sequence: TGTGCCAGCGGAGACTCCTACGAGCAGTACTTC.

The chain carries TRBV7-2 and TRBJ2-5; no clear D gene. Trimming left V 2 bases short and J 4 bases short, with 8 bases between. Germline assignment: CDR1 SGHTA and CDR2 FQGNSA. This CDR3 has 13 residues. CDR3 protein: CASSLSSGETQYF. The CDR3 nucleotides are TGTGCCAGCAGCTTAAGTTCGGGAGAGACCCAGTACTTC.

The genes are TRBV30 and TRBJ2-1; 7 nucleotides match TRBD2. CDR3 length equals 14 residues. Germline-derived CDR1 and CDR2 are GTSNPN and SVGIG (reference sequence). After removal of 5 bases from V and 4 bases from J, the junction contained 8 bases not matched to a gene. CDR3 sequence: CAWGRGRDYNEQFF. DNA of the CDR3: TGTGCCTGGGGGAGGGGAAGAGATTACAATGAGCAGTTCTTC.